This is a list of T cell receptor beta chains from one sample in a study of blood T cell repertoires in COVID-19. Using immunoSEQ multiplex PCR, the repertoire was profiled, and TCRdb retains in-frame clones only, with some absent. The sample has about 68,000 clones; around 93% are singletons. Source material: peripheral blood. These receptors all come from a woman between 55 and 75 years old with active COVID-19. CDR3s include the opening cysteine and the closing phenylalanine or tryptophan. Each record gives: V gene, D gene, J gene, clone size, CDR3 protein, CDR3 DNA. A D gene is named only where the DNA matches it firmly. Clone size is shown for a subset of rows, as once, few, many or a class of expanded clone.

TRBV6-5	TRBD1	TRBJ2-7	-	CASSKTGDEQYF	TGTGCCAGCAGTAAGACAGGGGACGAGCAGTACTTC
TRBV30	TRBD2	TRBJ2-3	-	CAWRAGTRIPDTQYF	TGTGCCTGGAGGGCCGGGACTAGGATCCCAGATACGCAGTATTTT
TRBV9	TRBD2	TRBJ2-7	-	CASSVGGSGSYEQYF	TGTGCCAGCAGCGTAGGCGGGAGTGGGTCCTACGAGCAGTACTTC
TRBV11-1	-	TRBJ2-1	-	CASSLLSGSEQFF	TGTGCCAGCAGCTTACTCTCGGGTAGTGAGCAGTTCTTC
TRBV28	-	TRBJ2-2	-	CASSLLGYTGELFF	TGTGCCAGCAGTTTACTCGGGTACACCGGGGAGCTGTTTTTT
TRBV30	-	TRBJ2-7	-	CAWKLGGATRYEQYF	TGTGCCTGGAAGTTGGGGGGGGCGACCCGCTACGAGCAGTACTTC
TRBV28	-	TRBJ1-1	-	CATEPARRGTEAFF	TGTGCTACGGAACCTGCGCGGCGGGGCACTGAAGCTTTCTTT
TRBV5-1	TRBD1	TRBJ2-5	once	CASSFLPGGETQYF	TGCGCCAGCAGCTTTCTTCCAGGGGGAGAGACCCAGTACTTC
TRBV4-1	TRBD1	TRBJ2-7	-	CASSRDRSYEQYF	TGCGCCAGCAGCCGGGACAGATCCTACGAGCAGTACTTC
TRBV7-9	TRBD2	TRBJ2-1	-	CASSRTSGPGEQFF	TGTGCCAGCAGCCGGACTAGCGGACCGGGTGAGCAGTTCTTC
TRBV6-2/TRBV6-3	TRBD2	TRBJ2-7	once	CASSFAGGMYEQYF	TGTGCCAGCAGTTTTGCGGGAGGGATGTACGAGCAGTACTTC
TRBV28	-	TRBJ1-2	-	CASSLEVGHGYTF	TGTGCCAGCAGTTTAGAGGTCGGCCATGGCTACACCTTC
TRBV19	TRBD1	TRBJ2-1	-	CASSNHRGVVNEQFF	TGTGCCAGTAGTAACCACAGGGGGGTCGTGAATGAGCAGTTCTTC
TRBV3-1/TRBV3-2	-	TRBJ2-1	once	CASSHRNLAEQFF	TGTGCCAGCAGCCATAGGAATCTAGCGGAGCAGTTCTTC